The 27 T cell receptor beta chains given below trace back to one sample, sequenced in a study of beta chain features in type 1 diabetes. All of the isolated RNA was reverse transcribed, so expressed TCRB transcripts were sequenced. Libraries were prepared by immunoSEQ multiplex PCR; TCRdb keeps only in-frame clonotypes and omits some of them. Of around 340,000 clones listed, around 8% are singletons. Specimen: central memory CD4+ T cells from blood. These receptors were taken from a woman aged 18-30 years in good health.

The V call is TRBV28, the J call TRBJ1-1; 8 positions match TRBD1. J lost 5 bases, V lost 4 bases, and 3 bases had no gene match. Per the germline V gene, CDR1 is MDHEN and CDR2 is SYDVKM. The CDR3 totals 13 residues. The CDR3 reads CASSSGGHTEAFF. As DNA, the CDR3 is TGTGCCAGCAGTTCAGGGGGCCATACTGAAGCTTTCTTT.

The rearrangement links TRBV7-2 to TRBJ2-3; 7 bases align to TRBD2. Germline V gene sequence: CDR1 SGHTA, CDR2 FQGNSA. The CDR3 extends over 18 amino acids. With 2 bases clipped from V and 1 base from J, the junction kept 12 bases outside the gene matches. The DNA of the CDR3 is TGTGCCAGCAGCTTATACCCCGGACTAGTTGAACGCACAGATACGCAGTATTTT. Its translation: CASSLYPGLVERTDTQYF.

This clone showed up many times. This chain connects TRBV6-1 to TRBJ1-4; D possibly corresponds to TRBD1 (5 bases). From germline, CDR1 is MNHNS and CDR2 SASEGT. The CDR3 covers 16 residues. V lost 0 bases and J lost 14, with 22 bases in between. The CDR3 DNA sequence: TGTGCCAGCAGTGAAGCGGGGCAGTACAAGGGAAATATGCTGTTTTTT. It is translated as CASSEAGQYKGNMLFF.

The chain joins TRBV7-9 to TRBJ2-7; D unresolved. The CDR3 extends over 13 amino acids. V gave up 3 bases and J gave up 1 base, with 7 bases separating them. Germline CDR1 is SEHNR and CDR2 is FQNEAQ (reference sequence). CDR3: CASSFIGSYEQYF. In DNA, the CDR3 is TGTGCCAGCAGCTTTATAGGGTCCTACGAGCAGTACTTC.

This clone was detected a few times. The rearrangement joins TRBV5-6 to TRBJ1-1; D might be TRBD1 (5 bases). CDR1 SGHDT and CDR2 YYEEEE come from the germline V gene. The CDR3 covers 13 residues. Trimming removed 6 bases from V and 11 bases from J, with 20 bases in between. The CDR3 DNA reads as TGTGCCAGCAAAGCTGGGGGTTTCAAATCCGCTTTCTTT. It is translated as CASKAGGFKSAFF.

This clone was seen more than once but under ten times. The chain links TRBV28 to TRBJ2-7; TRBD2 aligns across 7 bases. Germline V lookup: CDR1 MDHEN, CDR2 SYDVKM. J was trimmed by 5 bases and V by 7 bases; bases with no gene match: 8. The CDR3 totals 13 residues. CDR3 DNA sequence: TGTGCCAGCACCTTAAGCGGGATGGACGAGCAGTACTTC. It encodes CASTLSGMDEQYF.

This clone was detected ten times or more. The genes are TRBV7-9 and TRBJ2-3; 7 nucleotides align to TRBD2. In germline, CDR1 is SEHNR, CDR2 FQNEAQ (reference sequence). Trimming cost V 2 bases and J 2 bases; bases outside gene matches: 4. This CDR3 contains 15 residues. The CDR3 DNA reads TGTGCCAGCAGCTTATTGCGGGGGAACACAGATACGCAGTATTTT. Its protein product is CASSLLRGNTDTQYF.

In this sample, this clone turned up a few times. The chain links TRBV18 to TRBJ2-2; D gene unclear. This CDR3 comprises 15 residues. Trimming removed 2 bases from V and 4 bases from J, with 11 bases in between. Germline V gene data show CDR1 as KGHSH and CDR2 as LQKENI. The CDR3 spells CASSPSRAGTGELFF. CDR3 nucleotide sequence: TGTGCCAGCTCACCATCAAGGGCCGGCACCGGGGAGCTGTTTTTT. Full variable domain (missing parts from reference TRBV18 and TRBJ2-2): NAGVMQNPRHLVRRRGQEARLRCSPMKGHSHVYWYRQLPEEGLKFMVYLQKENIIDESGMPKERFSAEFPKEGPSILRIQQVVRGDSAAYFCASSPSRAGTGELFFGEGSRLTVL.

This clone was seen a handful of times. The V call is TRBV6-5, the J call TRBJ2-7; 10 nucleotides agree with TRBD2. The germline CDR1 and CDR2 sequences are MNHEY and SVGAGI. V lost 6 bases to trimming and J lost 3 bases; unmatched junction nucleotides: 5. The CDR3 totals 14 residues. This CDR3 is CASRPLAGFYEQYF. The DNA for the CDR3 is TGTGCCAGCAGGCCACTAGCGGGATTCTACGAGCAGTACTTC.

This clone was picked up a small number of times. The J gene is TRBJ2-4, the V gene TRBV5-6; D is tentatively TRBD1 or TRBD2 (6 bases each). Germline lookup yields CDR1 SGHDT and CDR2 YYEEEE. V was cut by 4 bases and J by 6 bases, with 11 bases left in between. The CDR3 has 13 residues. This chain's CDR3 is CASSQGTLNIQYF. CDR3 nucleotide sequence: TGTGCCAGCAGCCAGGGGACTTTAAACATTCAGTACTTC.

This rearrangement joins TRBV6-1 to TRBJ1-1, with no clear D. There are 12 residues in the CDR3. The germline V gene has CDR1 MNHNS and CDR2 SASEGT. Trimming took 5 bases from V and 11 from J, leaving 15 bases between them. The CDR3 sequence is CASSPGPLIAFF. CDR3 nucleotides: TGTGCCAGCAGTCCCGGGCCTCTAATCGCTTTCTTT.

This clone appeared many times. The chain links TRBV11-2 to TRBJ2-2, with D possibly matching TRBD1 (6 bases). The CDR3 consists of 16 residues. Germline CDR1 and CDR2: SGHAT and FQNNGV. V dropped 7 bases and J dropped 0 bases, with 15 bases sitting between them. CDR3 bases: TGTGCCAGCACCAGAGGGACATTTTCGAACACCGGGGAGCTGTTTTTT. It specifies CASTRGTFSNTGELFF.

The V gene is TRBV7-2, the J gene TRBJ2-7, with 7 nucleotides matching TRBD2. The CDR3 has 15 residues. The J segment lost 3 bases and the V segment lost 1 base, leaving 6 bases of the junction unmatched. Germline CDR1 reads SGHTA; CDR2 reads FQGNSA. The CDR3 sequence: CASSLGGSGGYEQYF. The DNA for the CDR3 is TGTGCCAGCAGCTTAGGCGGGAGTGGGGGCTACGAGCAGTACTTC.

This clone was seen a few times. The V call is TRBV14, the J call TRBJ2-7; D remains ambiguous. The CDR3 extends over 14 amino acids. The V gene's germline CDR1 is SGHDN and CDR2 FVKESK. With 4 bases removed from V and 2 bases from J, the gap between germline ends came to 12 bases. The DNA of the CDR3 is TGTGCCAGCAGCCGATCCACTGGTACCTACGAGCAGTACTTC. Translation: CASSRSTGTYEQYF.

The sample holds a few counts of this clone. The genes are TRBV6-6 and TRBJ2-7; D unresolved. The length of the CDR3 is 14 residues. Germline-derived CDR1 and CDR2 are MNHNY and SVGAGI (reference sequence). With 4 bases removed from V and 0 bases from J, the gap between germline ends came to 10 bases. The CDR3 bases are TGTGCCAGCAGTTGGTCGGAAAGCTCCTACGAGCAGTACTTC. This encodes CASSWSESSYEQYF.

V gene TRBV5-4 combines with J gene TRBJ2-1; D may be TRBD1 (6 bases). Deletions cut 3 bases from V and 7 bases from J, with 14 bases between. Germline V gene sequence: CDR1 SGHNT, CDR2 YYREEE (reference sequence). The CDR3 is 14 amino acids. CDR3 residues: CASSYKQGLNEQFF. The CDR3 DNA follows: TGTGCCAGCAGCTACAAACAGGGCCTGAATGAGCAGTTCTTC. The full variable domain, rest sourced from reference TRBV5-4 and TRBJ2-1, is ETGVTQSPTHLIKTRGQQVTLRCSSQSGHNTVSWYQQALGQGPQFIFQYYREEENGRGNFPPRFSGLQFPNYSSELNVNALELDDSALYLCASSYKQGLNEQFFGPGTRLTVL.

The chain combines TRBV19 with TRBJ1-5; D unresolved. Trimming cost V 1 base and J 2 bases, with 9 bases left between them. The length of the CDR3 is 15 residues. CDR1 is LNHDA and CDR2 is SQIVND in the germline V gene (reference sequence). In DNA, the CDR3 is TGTGCCAGTAGTATAGCTGGCGGGGGCAATCAGCCCCAGCATTTT. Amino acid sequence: CASSIAGGGNQPQHF.

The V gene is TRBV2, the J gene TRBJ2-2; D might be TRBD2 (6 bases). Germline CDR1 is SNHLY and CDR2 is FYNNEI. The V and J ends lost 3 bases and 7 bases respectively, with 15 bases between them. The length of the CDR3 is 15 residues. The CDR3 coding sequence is TGTGCCAGCAGTGATTTTGTCGGGGGTGGCGGGGAGCTGTTTTTT. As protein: CASSDFVGGGGELFF.

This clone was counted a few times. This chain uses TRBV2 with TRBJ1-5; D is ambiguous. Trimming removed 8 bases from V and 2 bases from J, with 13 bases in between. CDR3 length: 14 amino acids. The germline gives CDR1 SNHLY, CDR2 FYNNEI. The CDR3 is CASFQGYGNQPQHF. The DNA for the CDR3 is TGTGCCAGCTTCCAAGGGTACGGCAATCAGCCCCAGCATTTT.

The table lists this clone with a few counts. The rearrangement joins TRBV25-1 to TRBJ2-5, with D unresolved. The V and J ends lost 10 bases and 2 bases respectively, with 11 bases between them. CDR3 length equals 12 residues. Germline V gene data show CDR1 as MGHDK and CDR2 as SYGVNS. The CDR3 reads CATAGFQETQYF. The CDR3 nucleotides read TGTGCCACTGCCGGGTTTCAAGAGACCCAGTACTTC.

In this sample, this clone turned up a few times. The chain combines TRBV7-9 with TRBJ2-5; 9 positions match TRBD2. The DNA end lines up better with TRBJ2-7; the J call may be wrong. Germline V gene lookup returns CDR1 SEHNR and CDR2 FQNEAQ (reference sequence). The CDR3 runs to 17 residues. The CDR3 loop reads CASSLAPGSGGSYEQYF. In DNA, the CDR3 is TGTGCCAGCAGCTTGGCGCCGGGTAGCGGGGGCTCCTACGAGCAGTACTTC.

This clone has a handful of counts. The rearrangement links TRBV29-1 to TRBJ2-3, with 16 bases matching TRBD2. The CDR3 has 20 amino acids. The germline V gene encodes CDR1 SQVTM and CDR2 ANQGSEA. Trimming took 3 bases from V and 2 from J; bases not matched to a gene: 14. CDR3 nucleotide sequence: TGCAGCGTTGACGTAGGGACCCCCGGGACTAGCGGGAGGGCCACAGATACGCAGTATTTT. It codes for CSVDVGTPGTSGRATDTQYF.

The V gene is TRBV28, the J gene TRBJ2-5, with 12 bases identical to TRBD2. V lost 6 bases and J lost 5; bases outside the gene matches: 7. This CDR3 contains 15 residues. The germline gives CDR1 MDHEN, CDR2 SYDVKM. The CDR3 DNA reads TGTGCCAGCAGCCGACCTAGCGGGAGGGCTGAGACCCAGTACTTC. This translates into CASSRPSGRAETQYF.

CDR3 residues: CASSFGQRYNEQFF. The CDR3 DNA reads TGCGCCAGCAGCTTTGGCCAGCGTTACAATGAGCAGTTCTTC. The J gene is TRBJ2-1, the V gene TRBV5-1; no clear D. This CDR3 region has 14 residues. The germline CDR1 and CDR2 sequences are SGHRS and YFSETQ. V lost 2 bases, J lost 4 bases, and 10 bases lay in between.

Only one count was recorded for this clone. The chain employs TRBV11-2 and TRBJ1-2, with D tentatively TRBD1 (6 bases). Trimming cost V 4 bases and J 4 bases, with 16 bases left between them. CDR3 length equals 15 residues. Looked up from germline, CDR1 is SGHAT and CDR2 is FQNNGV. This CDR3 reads CASSYSAGDTYGYTF. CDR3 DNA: TGTGCCAGCAGCTATAGTGCCGGGGACACCTATGGCTACACCTTC.

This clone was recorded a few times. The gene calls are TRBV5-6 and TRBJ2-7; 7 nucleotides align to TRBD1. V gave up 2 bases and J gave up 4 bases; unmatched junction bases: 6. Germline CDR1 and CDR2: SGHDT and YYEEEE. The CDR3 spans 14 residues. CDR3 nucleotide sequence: TGTGCCAGCAGCTTACCCAGGGGGTCATACGAGCAGTACTTC. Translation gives CASSLPRGSYEQYF.

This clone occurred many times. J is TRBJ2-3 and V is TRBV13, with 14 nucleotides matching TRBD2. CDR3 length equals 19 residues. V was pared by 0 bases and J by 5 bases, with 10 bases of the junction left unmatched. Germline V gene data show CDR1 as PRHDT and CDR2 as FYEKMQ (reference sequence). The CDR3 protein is CASSLGRLAGGPPGDTQYF. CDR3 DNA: TGTGCCAGCAGCTTAGGCCGACTAGCGGGAGGGCCACCAGGAGATACGCAGTATTTT. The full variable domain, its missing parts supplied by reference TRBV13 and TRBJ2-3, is AAGVIQSPRHLIKEKRETATLKCYPIPRHDTVYWYQQGPGQDPQFLISFYEKMQSDKGSIPDRFSAQQFSDYHSELNMSSLELGDSALYFCASSLGRLAGGPPGDTQYFGPGTRLTVL.